This T cell receptor (beta chain) was documented in a study of blood T cell repertoires in COVID-19. The overall study: Italy, Spain and the United States were the sources of the convalescent and acute COVID-19 samples. The cDNA or gDNA used as material had been derived from T cells, B-cell-depleted T cells, or PBMCs.

Repertoires were generated with immunoSEQ multiplex PCR, while TCRdb's copy carries only in-frame clones and drops some. The sample records about 240,000 clones, over 75% being singletons. The germline V gene has CDR1 SGHVS and CDR2 FQNEAQ. The length of the CDR3 is 17 residues. V shed 3 bases and J shed 6 bases, with 21 bases lying between them. The chain employs TRBV7-8 and TRBJ2-4, with D maybe TRBD2 (6 bases). The sequencing input was peripheral blood. This receptor was obtained from a woman aged 25 to 45 with acute or convalescent COVID-19. This CDR3 reads CASSLKGGAVGGNIQYF. The CDR3 nucleotides read TGTGCCAGCAGCTTGAAGGGCGGAGCGGTGGGGGGAAACATTCAGTACTTC.